This record looks at one TCR beta chain sequence and its context. This specimen comes from a study of control samples from healthy donors and cancer patients. Germline lookup yields CDR1 SGDLS and CDR2 YYNGEE. The CDR3 contains 12 residues. V gave up 4 bases and J gave up 8 bases, with 12 bases separating them. Method: immunoSEQ multiplex PCR; TCRdb's copy keeps in-frame clones and lacks some. The data show about 49,000 clones, approximately 90% seen once. The receptor was isolated from a man aged 25 to 40 with colorectal cancer. The chain uses TRBV9 and TRBJ1-2, with D unresolved. Specimen: PBMCs. The CDR3 is CASSTGIRGYTF. CDR3 sequence (DNA): TGTGCCAGCAGCACTGGCATTCGGGGCTACACCTTC.